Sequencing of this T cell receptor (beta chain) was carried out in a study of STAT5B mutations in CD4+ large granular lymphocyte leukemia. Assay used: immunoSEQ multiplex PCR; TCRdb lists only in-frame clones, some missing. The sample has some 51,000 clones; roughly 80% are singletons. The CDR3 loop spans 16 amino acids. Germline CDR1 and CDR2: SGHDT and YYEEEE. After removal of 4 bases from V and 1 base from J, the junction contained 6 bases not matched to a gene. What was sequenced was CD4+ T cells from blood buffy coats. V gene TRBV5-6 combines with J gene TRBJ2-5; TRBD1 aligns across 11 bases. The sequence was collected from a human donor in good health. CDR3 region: CASSLGTGGTQETQYF. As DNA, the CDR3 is TGTGCCAGCAGCCTCGGGACAGGGGGGACCCAAGAGACCCAGTACTTC.